This TCR beta chain was documented in a study of cytomegalovirus exposure and HLA in healthy donors. Study-wide context: Unique TCRs from HLA-typed donors, 65 million to 85 million of them, were held in an early data release.

Germline CDR1 MNHNY, CDR2 SVGAGI (reference sequence). The CDR3 is 13 residues long. The V gene lost 2 bases and the J gene lost 5 bases, with 9 bases spanning the gap. The PCR employed 60 Vbeta primers together with 13 Jbeta primers. The table came from immunoSEQ multiplex PCR; TCRdb's copy has only in-frame clones and leaves some out. The sample lists 80,000 or so clones; roughly 78% were seen once. Findings of the study overall: One later analysis reportedly identified an Asian-associated ancestry cluster that showed fewer N-insertions than the approximately 700-donor mean.

As concerns this clone: No antigen is known for it.

Sequenced input: PBMCs. J is TRBJ1-2 and V is TRBV6-6; D might be TRBD1 (5 bases). The clonotype originates from a man aged 35 to 55 in good health and CMV-seronegative. CDR3 in amino acids: CASSYPPGYGYTF. As DNA, the CDR3 is TGTGCCAGCAGTTACCCCCCAGGGTATGGCTACACCTTC.